This T cell receptor (beta chain) is from a study of blood T cell repertoires in COVID-19. Study-level background: The origin of the acute and convalescent COVID-19 samples was the United States, Italy and Spain. T cells, B-cell-depleted T cells, or PBMCs provided the cDNA or gDNA that served as material.

Libraries were prepared by immunoSEQ multiplex PCR; TCRdb keeps only in-frame clonotypes and omits some of them. The sample yields about 300,000 clones, about nine tenths seen once. In its sample, this clone was seen once. This TCR came from a woman aged 25 to 45 with COVID-19, enrolled during active disease. The sample consisted of peripheral blood.

The CDR3: CASSLGGGGRNNEQFF. The CDR3 coding sequence is TGTGCCAGCAGCCTAGGAGGCGGGGGGAGAAACAATGAGCAGTTCTTC. The rearrangement joins TRBV4-2 to TRBJ2-1; 8 bases agree with TRBD2. With V trimmed by 4 bases and J by 5 bases, 10 bases remained unmatched. The CDR3 contains 16 residues. Germline V gene lookup returns CDR1 LGHNA and CDR2 YNFKEQ.